This T cell receptor (beta chain) was sequenced for a study of OX40 agonist ivuxolimab in advanced cancers. Study-level background: The costimulatory receptor OX40 (CD134) was targeted by ivuxolimab, a fully human IgG2 agonistic monoclonal antibody. Prior anti-PD-1, anti-PD-L1 or anti-CTLA-4 therapy was permitted, and about two fifths of dose-escalation patients had received checkpoint inhibitors. Partial responses occurred in three dose-escalation patients: two with cutaneous melanoma and one with hepatocellular carcinoma. The paper reports the monotherapy dose-escalation portion (N ≈ 50 patients) of the phase I ivuxolimab trial. Peripheral TCRbeta sequencing was intended to test whether TCR sequence diversity was altered and clonal T-cell expansion was caused by ivuxolimab. Intravenous ivuxolimab was administered to patients every 2 weeks at six dose levels: 0.01, 0.1, 0.3, 1.5, 3 and 10 mg/kg. Among the 52 dose-escalation patients, 19 had hepatocellular carcinoma, roughly 15 melanoma, 9 renal cell carcinoma and 9 head and neck cancer. The dose-escalation cohort was about 87% male with a mean age of about 65 years, ranging from about 20 to 80.

V is trimmed back by 0 bases and J by 6 bases, and the junction contains 6 bases that no gene match accounts for. From a lookup of the germline V gene, CDR1 and CDR2 are MNHEY and SVGAGI. The CDR3 goes from the cysteine to the phenylalanine over 16 residues. The CDR3 DNA has 48 bases and is translated from base 1. Patients with a history of autoimmune disease or receiving systemic immunosuppression were excluded from the trial. Peripheral blood for TCR sequencing was drawn from every dose cohort at baseline, at cycle 4 day 1 and at cycle 7 day 1. The samples were drawn from a first-in-human, open-label, multicenter phase I dose-escalation trial of ivuxolimab. Adults with locally advanced or metastatic melanoma, renal cell carcinoma, hepatocellular carcinoma or head and neck squamous cell carcinoma were enrolled in the trial. Before TCR sequencing, CD4+ T cells and CD8+ T cells from peripheral blood were sorted into separate populations.

To note about this clone: Its target antigen remains unknown. The record has no base qualities; no much larger clone is one base away.

On the study overall, not on this receptor specifically: In the 0.1-3.0 mg/kg groups, partial responders were among the patients with the lowest normalized peripheral clonal expansion, particularly in CD8+ T cells. On average, CD8+ T cells showed more expanded clones than CD4+ T cells after ivuxolimab. At doses from 0.1 to 3.0 mg/kg, clonal expansion was seen in both CD4+ and CD8+ blood T cells between baseline and week 6. The antigen specificity of the peripheral T cells that underwent clonal expansion was not determined. Low levels of normalized T-cell clonal expansion were also seen in some patients who did not respond.

For sequencing of the TCRbeta CDR3 region, genomic DNA was extracted from the sorted cells. TCRbeta CDR3 regions were sequenced using the immunoSEQ Assay. TCRdb obtained this table from immuneACCESS and retained in-frame rearrangements with V and J assigned. These tables miss some clones; where compared with another copy, unresolved V genes account for less than half of the shortfall, and the remainder is unexplained. In all, the sample holds fewer than 100,000 clones, and about 88% of those were seen once. About 0.2% of the sample belongs to the ten largest clones. The rearrangement joined TRBV6-5 to TRBJ2-1, and TRBD1 aligns with 9 junction nucleotides. The sequencing here drew on CD4+ or CD8+ T cells sorted from blood, taken in a trial of the OX40 agonist ivuxolimab. This sequence was found in an adult with an advanced solid tumor such as melanoma, head and neck, liver or kidney cancer. This receptor carries the CDR3 CASSYSSTGGVNEQFF. In nucleotide form, the sequence is TGTGCCAGCAGTTACTCGAGCACAGGGGGCGTCAATGAGCAGTTCTTC.